This T cell receptor (beta chain) originates from a study of blood T cell repertoires in COVID-19. The protocol was immunoSEQ multiplex PCR, while the TCRdb copy is restricted to in-frame clones and leaves out a portion. The sample carries around 220,000 clones, approximately 85% recorded once. The source is a woman older than 75 with COVID-19, enrolled during active disease. The sample was peripheral blood.

The CDR3 region is CASSLGSTGAWKETQYF. In DNA form, the CDR3 reads TGTGCCAGCAGCTTAGGATCTACAGGGGCTTGGAAAGAGACCCAGTACTTC. The rearrangement uses TRBV11-2 and TRBJ2-5, with 7 bases aligning to TRBD1. Looked up from germline, CDR1 is SGHAT and CDR2 is FQNNGV. The V segment lost 1 base and the J segment 3 bases; nucleotides outside the gene matches: 11. CDR3 length: 17 residues.